The clone carrying this T cell receptor beta chain was seen a few times. The data were taken from a study of early T cells in non-severe SARS-CoV-2 infection. The overall study: Sequenced material consisted of bulk RNA (from unsorted whole blood), and chains were unpaired.

The CDR3 runs to 12 residues. From germline, CDR1 is SQVTM and CDR2 ANQGSEA. With 7 bases removed from V and 2 bases from J, the gap between germline ends came to 11 bases. Individual cDNA molecules were tagged with unique molecular identifiers. TCRdb processed the 5' RACE reads anew with MiXCR; each CDR3 protein has one entry. The data contain 70,000 to 90,000 distinct CDR3 sequences, around 12% of them singletons. The TCR originated in an adult who was a healthcare worker with PCR-confirmed SARS-CoV-2 infection or an uninfected control (not recorded which). The rearrangement joins TRBV29-1 to TRBJ1-1, with TRBD1 as a possible D gene (5 bases). The sequencing sample was made of whole blood. Here the CDR3 DNA reads TGCAGCGCCGGGGGGTCTAACACTGAAGCTTTCTTT. The encoded protein is CSAGGSNTEAFF.